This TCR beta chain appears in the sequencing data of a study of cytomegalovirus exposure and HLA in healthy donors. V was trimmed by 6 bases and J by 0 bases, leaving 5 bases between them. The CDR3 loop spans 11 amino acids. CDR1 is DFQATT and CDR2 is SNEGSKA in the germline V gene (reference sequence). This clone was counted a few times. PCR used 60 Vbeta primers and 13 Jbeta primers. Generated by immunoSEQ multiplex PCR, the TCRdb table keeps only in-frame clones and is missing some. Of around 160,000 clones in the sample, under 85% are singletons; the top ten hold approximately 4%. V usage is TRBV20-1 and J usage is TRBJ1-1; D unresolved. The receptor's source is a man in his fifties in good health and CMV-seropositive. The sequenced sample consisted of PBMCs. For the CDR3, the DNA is TGCAGTGCAAACATGAACACTGAAGCTTTCTTT. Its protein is CSANMNTEAFF.